This is a list of T cell receptor beta chains from one sample in a study of blood T cell repertoires in COVID-19. Generated by immunoSEQ multiplex PCR, the TCRdb table keeps only in-frame clones and is missing some. The sample records almost 55,000 clones, 80% to 90% being singletons. Sequenced material: peripheral blood. The receptors derive from a man aged 50 to 60 with acute or convalescent COVID-19. Both conserved end residues are part of each CDR3. A D gene is named only where the DNA matches it firmly. Clone size is given for some rows only: seen once, a few or many times, or a class if the clone is expanded.

d_gene,abundance,j_gene,v_gene,CDR3aa,CDR3nt
.,few,TRBJ1-5,TRBV12-3/TRBV12-4,CASCYSNQPQHF,TGTGCCAGCTGCTATAGCAATCAGCCCCAGCATTTT
TRBD2,.,TRBJ2-5,TRBV6-4,CASTQKRRGNFGETQYF,TGTGCCAGCACTCAAAAAAGGCGGGGGAACTTCGGAGAGACCCAGTACTTC
TRBD1,.,TRBJ1-2,TRBV27,CASSLSGQGARGYTF,TGTGCCAGCAGTTTATCCGGACAGGGGGCTAGGGGCTACACCTTC
.,few,TRBJ2-5,TRBV2,CASSTAWTQYF,TGTGCCAGCAGTACAGCATGGACCCAGTACTTC
.,.,TRBJ1-6,TRBV11-2,CASSLDTGLAILGSPLHF,TGTGCCAGCAGCTTAGATACGGGACTAGCTATTCTAGGTTCACCCCTCCACTTT
TRBD1,.,TRBJ2-7,TRBV7-3,CASSPGTGMGNAFEQYF,TGTGCCAGCAGCCCCGGGACAGGGATGGGTAACGCCTTCGAGCAGTACTTC
TRBD1,few,TRBJ1-4,TRBV29-1,CSVGLGGTNEKLFF,TGCAGCGTTGGATTAGGGGGCACTAATGAAAAACTGTTTTTT
.,once,TRBJ2-1,TRBV19,CASSLGKWYNEQFF,TGTGCCAGTAGCCTCGGGAAGTGGTACAATGAGCAGTTCTTC
.,.,TRBJ2-7,TRBV5-1,CASSWDNYEQYF,TGCGCCAGCAGCTGGGACAACTACGAGCAGTACTTC
.,.,TRBJ1-2,TRBV5-4,CASSLWGQGPMIGYTF,TGTGCCAGCAGCTTGTGGGGCCAGGGGCCCATGATAGGCTACACCTTC
TRBD1,.,TRBJ2-3,TRBV29-1,CSVGQDGDTQYF,TGCAGCGTAGGACAGGATGGAGATACGCAGTATTTT
.,.,TRBJ2-5,TRBV5-4,CASSLQGKETQYF,TGTGCCAGCAGCTTACAGGGAAAAGAGACCCAGTACTTC
TRBD1,.,TRBJ1-1,TRBV29-1,CSVGRGGQAPEAFF,TGCAGCGTTGGAAGGGGCGGACAGGCCCCTGAAGCTTTCTTT
.,.,TRBJ2-2,TRBV5-8,CASSLVSYTGELFF,TGTGCCAGCAGCTTGGTGTCATACACCGGGGAGCTGTTTTTT
.,.,TRBJ1-1,TRBV5-1,CASSPDQDREAFF,TGCGCCAGCAGCCCGGACCAAGACAGGGAAGCTTTCTTT
TRBD1,.,TRBJ1-4,TRBV5-1,CASSEDRGNEKLFF,TGCGCCAGCAGCGAGGACAGGGGGAATGAAAAACTGTTTTTT
.,.,TRBJ2-7,TRBV11-2,CASSLAGGGEQYF,TGTGCCAGCAGCTTAGCCGGAGGAGGCGAGCAGTACTTC
.,.,TRBJ2-2,TRBV5-1,CASSLLAAPNTGELFF,TGCGCCAGCAGCTTGTTAGCAGCACCGAACACCGGGGAGCTGTTTTTT
TRBD1,.,TRBJ1-3,TRBV6-6,CASRRQGPDTIYF,TGTGCCAGCAGGCGACAGGGGCCGGACACCATATATTTT
TRBD2,.,TRBJ2-3,TRBV7-9,CASSLSLIRTSGSTDTQYF,TGTGCCAGCAGCTTAAGCCTGATCCGGACTAGCGGTAGCACAGATACGCAGTATTTT
.,.,TRBJ1-6,TRBV14,CASESRGSSNSPLHF,TGTGCCAGCGAAAGCAGGGGATCGTCTAATTCACCCCTCCACTTT
TRBD2,.,TRBJ2-3,TRBV7-8,CASSLVSGGVFTDTQYF,TGTGCCAGCAGCTTAGTGAGCGGGGGAGTTTTCACAGATACGCAGTATTTT
TRBD2,.,TRBJ2-5,TRBV7-9,CASSLRRGGQETQYF,TGTGCCAGCAGCTTACGGCGGGGGGGGCAAGAGACCCAGTACTTC
.,.,TRBJ1-4,TRBV7-8,CASSLAPPLGDNEKLFF,TGTGCCAGCAGCTTAGCCCCCCCTTTAGGGGATAATGAAAAACTGTTTTTT
.,.,TRBJ1-5,TRBV13,CASSSSSRVNQPQHF,TGTGCCAGCAGCAGCAGTTCGAGGGTTAATCAGCCCCAGCATTTT
.,.,TRBJ1-1,TRBV4-1,CASSQGPGGTEAFF,TGCGCCAGCAGCCAAGGGCCGGGTGGGACTGAAGCTTTCTTT
.,.,TRBJ2-5,TRBV3-1/TRBV3-2,CASSQDWAQKETQYF,TGTGCCAGCAGCCAAGATTGGGCACAAAAAGAGACCCAGTACTTC
TRBD1,.,TRBJ1-5,TRBV19,CASSFSGQGQPQHF,TGTGCCAGTAGTTTCTCGGGACAGGGTCAGCCCCAGCATTTT
.,.,TRBJ1-2,TRBV7-2,CASSPLGDSSLGYTF,TGTGCCAGCAGTCCCCTTGGCGACAGTTCTCTTGGCTACACCTTC
TRBD1,.,TRBJ2-1,TRBV7-3,CASSSTGLQGANEQFF,TGTGCCAGCAGCTCGACCGGCCTACAGGGGGCCAATGAGCAGTTCTTC
.,.,TRBJ2-5,TRBV10-3,CAISESGGETQYF,TGTGCCATCAGTGAGTCCGGAGGGGAGACCCAGTACTTC
TRBD1,.,TRBJ2-7,TRBV3-1/TRBV3-2,CASSLLGQGNEQYF,TGTGCCAGCAGCCTCCTCGGACAGGGAAACGAGCAGTACTTC
TRBD1,.,TRBJ2-7,TRBV5-1,CASRKDRAYEQYF,TGCGCCAGCCGGAAGGACAGGGCCTACGAGCAGTACTTC
TRBD2,.,TRBJ2-5,TRBV7-6,CASSSKRGGWETQYF,TGTGCCAGCAGCTCGAAGCGGGGGGGCTGGGAGACCCAGTACTTC
TRBD1,.,TRBJ1-2,TRBV27,CASSLGQGGGYTF,TGTGCCAGCAGTTTAGGCCAGGGGGGCGGCTACACCTTC
TRBD1,.,TRBJ1-3,TRBV10-3,CAIRGTGSSGNTIYF,TGTGCCATCAGGGGGACAGGGAGCTCTGGAAACACCATATATTTT
.,.,TRBJ1-1,TRBV19,CASSISEGRDTEAFF,TGTGCCAGTAGTATTTCAGAGGGTCGGGACACTGAAGCTTTCTTT
.,.,TRBJ2-4,TRBV20-1,CSASRLADRGLAKNIQYF,TGCAGTGCTAGTCGATTAGCGGATAGGGGATTAGCCAAAAACATTCAGTACTTC
.,few,TRBJ1-1,TRBV7-9,CASSLVQGNMDTEAFF,TGTGCCAGCAGCTTAGTCCAGGGGAATATGGACACTGAAGCTTTCTTT
.,.,TRBJ2-3,TRBV19,CASSISGQAGLDTQYF,TGTGCCAGTAGTATAAGCGGCCAGGCGGGCTTGGATACGCAGTATTTT
.,once,TRBJ2-5,TRBV4-1,CASRARQGGQETQYF,TGCGCCAGCAGAGCCCGACAGGGAGGACAAGAGACCCAGTACTTC
.,few,TRBJ2-3,TRBV13,CASSLGESTDTQYF,TGTGCCAGCAGCTTAGGTGAGAGCACAGATACGCAGTATTTT
TRBD1,.,TRBJ1-6,TRBV7-9,CASSPWTGDDSPLHF,TGTGCCAGCAGCCCCTGGACAGGGGATGATTCACCCCTCCACTTT
.,.,TRBJ2-7,TRBV7-9,CASSLERTGRDYEQYF,TGTGCCAGCAGCTTGGAGAGGACAGGGAGGGACTACGAGCAGTACTTC
TRBD1,.,TRBJ1-4,TRBV7-6,CASSSGTGGEKLFF,TGTGCCAGCAGCTCCGGGACAGGGGGCGAAAAACTGTTTTTT
.,.,TRBJ1-1,TRBV18,CASSPGGADTEAFF,TGTGCCAGCTCACCAGGCGGGGCTGACACTGAAGCTTTCTTT
TRBD1,.,TRBJ2-7,TRBV19,CASSPTGGYEQYF,TGTGCCAGTAGTCCCACAGGGGGCTACGAGCAGTACTTC
.,.,TRBJ1-2,TRBV6-5,CASSSGTQSGYGYTF,TGTGCCAGCAGTTCCGGGACACAAAGCGGCTATGGCTACACCTTC
TRBD2,.,TRBJ2-1,TRBV10-2,CASSESAGVYNEQFF,TGCGCCAGCAGTGAATCAGCGGGAGTCTACAATGAGCAGTTCTTC
.,.,TRBJ1-1,TRBV6-5,CASRKLPEDTEAFF,TGTGCCAGCCGTAAGCTACCTGAGGACACTGAAGCTTTCTTT
TRBD1,.,TRBJ1-2,TRBV5-1,CASSSQGVAAKYGYTF,TGCGCCAGCAGCTCCCAGGGGGTGGCGGCGAAGTATGGCTACACCTTC
TRBD1,.,TRBJ1-4,TRBV19,CASSPGTGIVTNEKLFF,TGTGCCAGTAGTCCAGGGACAGGGATTGTTACTAATGAAAAACTGTTTTTT
TRBD2,.,TRBJ2-4,TRBV29-1,CSVSDSRGGNIQYF,TGCAGCGTCAGCGACAGTCGGGGGGGAAACATTCAGTACTTC